This T cell receptor beta chain was observed in a study of shared clonotypes between healthy human individuals. Note on this clone: No DNA is shown, since the ends of the CDR3 on it are uncertain; the CDR3 is the one TCRdb lists.

TCRdb's table, derived via immunoSEQ multiplex PCR, lists solely in-frame clones and lacks some. In the table there are 850,000 to 1,200,000 clones, about 74% of which are singletons. Germline CDR1 reads MNHEY; CDR2 reads SVGAGI. The CDR3 sequence runs 14 residues, both termini included. The gene calls are TRBV6-5 and TRBJ1-2; TRBD1 reflects the table's D call only, with no check against the DNA. The sequence was obtained from a man aged 18-30 years in good health. Sequenced sample: memory CD4+ T cells sorted from blood. This sample's subset: CD45RA-negative fraction. The CDR3 reads CASSTSGQRWGYTF.